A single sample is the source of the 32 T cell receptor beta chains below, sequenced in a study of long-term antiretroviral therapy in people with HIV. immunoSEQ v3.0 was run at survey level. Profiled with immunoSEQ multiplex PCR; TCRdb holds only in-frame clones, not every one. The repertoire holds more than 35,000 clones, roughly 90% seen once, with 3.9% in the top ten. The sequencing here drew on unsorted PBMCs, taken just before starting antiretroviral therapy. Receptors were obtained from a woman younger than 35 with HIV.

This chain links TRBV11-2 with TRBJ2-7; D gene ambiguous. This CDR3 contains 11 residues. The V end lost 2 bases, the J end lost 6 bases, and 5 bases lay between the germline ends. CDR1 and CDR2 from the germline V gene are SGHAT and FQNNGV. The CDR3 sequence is CASSLSVEQYF. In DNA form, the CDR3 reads TGTGCCAGCAGCTTATCGGTCGAGCAGTACTTC. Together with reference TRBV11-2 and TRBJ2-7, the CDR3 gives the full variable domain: EAGVAQSPRYKIIEKRQSVAFWCNPISGHATLYWYQQILGQGPKLLIQFQNNGVVDDSQLPKDRFSAERLKGVDSTLKIQPAKLEDSAVYLCASSLSVEQYFGPGTRLTVT.

DNA for the CDR3: TGTGCCACGAGGGACAGGGCTGCCTACGAGCAGTACTTC. Translation gives CATRDRAAYEQYF. The chain joins TRBV19 to TRBJ2-7, with 9 nucleotides matching TRBD1. This CDR3 contains 13 residues. The junction had 6 bases not matched to a gene; V was cut back by 10 bases and J by 2 bases. CDR1 and CDR2 from the germline V gene are LNHDA and SQIVND (reference sequence).

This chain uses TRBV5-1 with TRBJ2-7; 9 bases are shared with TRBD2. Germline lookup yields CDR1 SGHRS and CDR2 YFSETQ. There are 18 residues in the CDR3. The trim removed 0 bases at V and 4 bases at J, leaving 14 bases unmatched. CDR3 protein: CASSLAHGGSGRTYEQYF. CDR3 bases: TGCGCCAGCAGCTTGGCTCACGGTGGAAGCGGGAGGACGTACGAGCAGTACTTC.

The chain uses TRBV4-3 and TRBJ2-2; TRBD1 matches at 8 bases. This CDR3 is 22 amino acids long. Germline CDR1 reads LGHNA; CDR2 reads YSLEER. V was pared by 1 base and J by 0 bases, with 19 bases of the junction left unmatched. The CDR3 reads CASSQVITDRAISLANTGELFF. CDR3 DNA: TGCGCCAGCAGCCAAGTAATAACGGACAGGGCCATATCCCTAGCGAACACCGGGGAGCTGTTTTTT.

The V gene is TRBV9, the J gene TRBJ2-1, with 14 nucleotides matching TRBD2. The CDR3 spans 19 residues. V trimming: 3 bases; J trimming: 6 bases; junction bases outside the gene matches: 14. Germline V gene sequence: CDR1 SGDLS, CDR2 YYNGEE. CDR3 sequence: CASSDRPGLAGERGNEQFF. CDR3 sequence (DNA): TGTGCCAGCAGCGACAGACCGGGACTAGCGGGAGAGAGGGGCAATGAGCAGTTCTTC. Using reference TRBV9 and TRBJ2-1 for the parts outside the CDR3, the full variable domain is DSGVTQTPKHLITATGQRVTLRCSPRSGDLSVYWYQQSLDQGLQFLIQYYNGEERAKGNILERFSAQQFPDLHSELNLSSLELGDSALYFCASSDRPGLAGERGNEQFFGPGTRLTVL.

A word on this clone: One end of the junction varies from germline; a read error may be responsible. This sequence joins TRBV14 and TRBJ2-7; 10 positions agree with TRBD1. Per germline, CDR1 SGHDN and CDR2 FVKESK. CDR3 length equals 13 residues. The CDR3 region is CASSQELDRGENF. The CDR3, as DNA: TGTGCCAGCAGCCAAGAGCTGGACAGGGGGGAAAACTTC.

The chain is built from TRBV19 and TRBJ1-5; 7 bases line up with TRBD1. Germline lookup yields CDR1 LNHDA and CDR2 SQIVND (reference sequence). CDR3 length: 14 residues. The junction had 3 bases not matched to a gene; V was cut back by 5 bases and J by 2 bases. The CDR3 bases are TGTGCCAGTAGTTTCGGACAGGGCAATCAGCCCCAGCATTTT. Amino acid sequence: CASSFGQGNQPQHF.

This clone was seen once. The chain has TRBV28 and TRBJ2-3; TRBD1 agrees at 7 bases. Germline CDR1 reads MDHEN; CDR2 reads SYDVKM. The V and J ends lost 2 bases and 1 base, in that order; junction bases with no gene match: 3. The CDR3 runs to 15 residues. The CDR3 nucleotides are TGTGCCAGCAGTTTACAGGGGGTGGGCACAGATACGCAGTATTTT. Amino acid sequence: CASSLQGVGTDTQYF.

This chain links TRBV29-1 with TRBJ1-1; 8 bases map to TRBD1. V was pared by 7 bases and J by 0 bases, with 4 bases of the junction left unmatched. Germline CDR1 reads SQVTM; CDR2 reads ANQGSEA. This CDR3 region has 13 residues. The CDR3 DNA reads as TGCAGCGCCCGGACAGGGATGAACACTGAAGCTTTCTTT. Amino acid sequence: CSARTGMNTEAFF.

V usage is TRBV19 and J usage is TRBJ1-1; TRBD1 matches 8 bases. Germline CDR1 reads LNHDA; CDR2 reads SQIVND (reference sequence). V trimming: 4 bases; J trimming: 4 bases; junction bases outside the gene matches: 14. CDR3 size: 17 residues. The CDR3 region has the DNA TGTGCCAGTAGTACAGATAAGACAGGGGCGGTGGGCACTGAAGCTTTCTTT. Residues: CASSTDKTGAVGTEAFF.

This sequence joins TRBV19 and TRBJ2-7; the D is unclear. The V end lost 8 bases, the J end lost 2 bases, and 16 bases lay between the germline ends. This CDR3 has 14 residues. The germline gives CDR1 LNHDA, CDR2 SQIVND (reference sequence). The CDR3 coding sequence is TGTGCCAGTTCCCCCGGGCCAGGACCCTACGAGCAGTACTTC. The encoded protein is CASSPGPGPYEQYF. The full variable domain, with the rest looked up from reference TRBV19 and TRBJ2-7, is DGGITQSPKYLFRKEGQNVTLSCEQNLNHDAMYWYRQDPGQGLRLIYYSQIVNDFQKGDIAEGYSVSREKKESFPLTVTSAQKNPTAFYLCASSPGPGPYEQYFGPGTRLTVT.

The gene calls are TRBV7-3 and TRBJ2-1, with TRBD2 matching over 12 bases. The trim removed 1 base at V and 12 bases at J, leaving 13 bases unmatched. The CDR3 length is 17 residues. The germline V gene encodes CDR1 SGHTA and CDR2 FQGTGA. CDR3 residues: CASSLNGGGLAGHPQFF. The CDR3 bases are TGTGCCAGCAGCTTAAATGGGGGCGGACTAGCGGGGCATCCGCAGTTCTTC.

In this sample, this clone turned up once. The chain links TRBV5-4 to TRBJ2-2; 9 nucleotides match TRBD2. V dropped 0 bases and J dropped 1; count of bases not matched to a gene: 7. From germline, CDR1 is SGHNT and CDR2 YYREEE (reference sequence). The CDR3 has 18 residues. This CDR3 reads CASSLDPGLALNTGELFF. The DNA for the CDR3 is TGTGCCAGCAGCTTGGACCCGGGACTAGCCCTGAACACCGGGGAGCTGTTTTTT.

The CDR3 DNA reads as TGTGCCAGCAGCCCAGACGGCCCCCAAGAGACCCAGTACTTC. Protein sequence: CASSPDGPQETQYF. This sequence joins TRBV13 and TRBJ2-5, with D unclear. The CDR3 is 14 amino acids. Trimming shortened V by 5 bases and J by 1 base, and 11 bases separated the two germline ends. CDR1 and CDR2 from the germline V gene are PRHDT and FYEKMQ (reference sequence).

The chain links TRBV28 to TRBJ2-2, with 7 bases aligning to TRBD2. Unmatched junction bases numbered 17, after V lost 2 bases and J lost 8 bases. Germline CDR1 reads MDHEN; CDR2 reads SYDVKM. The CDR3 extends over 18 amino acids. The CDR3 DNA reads TGTGCCAGCAGTTTAAGAGGGACGAGGGGAGGGTCCCTAGGGGAGCTGTTTTTT. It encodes CASSLRGTRGGSLGELFF.

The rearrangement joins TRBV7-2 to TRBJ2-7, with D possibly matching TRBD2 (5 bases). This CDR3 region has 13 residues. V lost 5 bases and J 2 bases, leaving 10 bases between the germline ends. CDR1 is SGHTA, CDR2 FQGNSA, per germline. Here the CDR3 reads CASSRTGTYEQYF. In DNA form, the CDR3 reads TGTGCCAGCAGCCGGACGGGGACCTACGAGCAGTACTTC.

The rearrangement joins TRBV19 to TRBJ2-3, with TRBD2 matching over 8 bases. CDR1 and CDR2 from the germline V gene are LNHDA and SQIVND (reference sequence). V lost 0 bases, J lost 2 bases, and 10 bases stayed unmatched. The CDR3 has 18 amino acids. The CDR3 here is CASSIDLWSGRVTDTQYF. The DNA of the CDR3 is TGTGCCAGTAGTATAGATCTATGGAGCGGGAGAGTCACAGATACGCAGTATTTT.

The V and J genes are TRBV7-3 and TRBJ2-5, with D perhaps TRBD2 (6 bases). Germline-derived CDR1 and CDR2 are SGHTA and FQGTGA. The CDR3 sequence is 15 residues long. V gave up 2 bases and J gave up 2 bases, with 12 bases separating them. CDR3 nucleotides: TGTGCCAGCAGCTTACGCGGGACGCATCAAGAGACCCAGTACTTC. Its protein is CASSLRGTHQETQYF.

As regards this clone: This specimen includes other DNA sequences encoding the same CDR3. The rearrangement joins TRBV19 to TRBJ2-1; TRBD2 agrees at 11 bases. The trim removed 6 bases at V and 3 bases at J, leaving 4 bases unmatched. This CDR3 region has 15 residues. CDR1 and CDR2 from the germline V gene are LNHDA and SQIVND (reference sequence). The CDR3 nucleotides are TGTGCCAGTAGCTTGACTAGCGGGGACTACAATGAGCAGTTCTTC. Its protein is CASSLTSGDYNEQFF. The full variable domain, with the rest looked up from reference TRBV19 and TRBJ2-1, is DGGITQSPKYLFRKEGQNVTLSCEQNLNHDAMYWYRQDPGQGLRLIYYSQIVNDFQKGDIAEGYSVSREKKESFPLTVTSAQKNPTAFYLCASSLTSGDYNEQFFGPGTRLTVL.

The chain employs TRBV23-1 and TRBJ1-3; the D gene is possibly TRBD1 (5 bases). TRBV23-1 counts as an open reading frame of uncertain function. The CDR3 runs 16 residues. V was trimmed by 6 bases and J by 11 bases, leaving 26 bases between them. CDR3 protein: CASSLPPGPTAGAIYF. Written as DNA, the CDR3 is TGCGCCAGCAGCCTTCCTCCGGGACCCACCGCCGGGGCCATATATTTT.

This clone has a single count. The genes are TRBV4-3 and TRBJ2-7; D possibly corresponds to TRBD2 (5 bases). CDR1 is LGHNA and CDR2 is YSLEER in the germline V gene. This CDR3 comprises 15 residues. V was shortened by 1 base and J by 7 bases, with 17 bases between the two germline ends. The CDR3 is CASSQGATGSWEQYF. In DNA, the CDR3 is TGCGCCAGCAGCCAAGGGGCGACGGGAAGTTGGGAGCAGTACTTC.

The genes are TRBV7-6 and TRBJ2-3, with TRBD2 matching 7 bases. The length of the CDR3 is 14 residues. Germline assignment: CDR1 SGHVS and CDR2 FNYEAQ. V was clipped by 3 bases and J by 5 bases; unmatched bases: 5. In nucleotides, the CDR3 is TGTGCCAGCAGCTTTATAGCTAGCGGAGATACGCAGTATTTT. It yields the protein CASSFIASGDTQYF.

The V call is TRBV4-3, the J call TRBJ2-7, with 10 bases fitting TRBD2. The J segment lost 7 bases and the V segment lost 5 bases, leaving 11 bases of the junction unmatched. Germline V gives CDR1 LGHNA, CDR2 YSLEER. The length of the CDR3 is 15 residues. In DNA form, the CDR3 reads TGCGCCAGCAGCTTATTCCTAGCGGGAGCGGGGGAGCAGTACTTC. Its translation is CASSLFLAGAGEQYF.

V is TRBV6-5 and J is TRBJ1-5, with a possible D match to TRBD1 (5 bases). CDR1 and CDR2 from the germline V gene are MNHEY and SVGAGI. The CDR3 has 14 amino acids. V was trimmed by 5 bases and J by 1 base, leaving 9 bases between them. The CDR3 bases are TGTGCCAGCAGTATAGACAGAAGCAATCAGCCCCAGCATTTT. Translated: CASSIDRSNQPQHF.

CDR3 bases: TGTGCCAGCAGTGAAGCCGCCGGGATGGACGAGCAGTACTTC. It translates to CASSEAAGMDEQYF. V and J are TRBV27 and TRBJ2-7, with D maybe TRBD2 (5 bases). There are 14 residues in the CDR3. Trimming cost V 5 bases and J 5 bases, with 16 bases left between them. Germline V gene lookup returns CDR1 MNHEY and CDR2 SMNVEV (reference sequence).

CDR3 DNA: TGCGCCAGCAGCCAAGGGGACTTAGGGGGGGATACGCAGTATTTT. It translates to CASSQGDLGGDTQYF. This chain uses TRBV4-3 with TRBJ2-3, with D perhaps being TRBD1 or TRBD2 (6 bases each). Looked up from germline, CDR1 is LGHNA and CDR2 is YSLEER. The CDR3 is 15 amino acids. Trimming removed 1 base at V and 6 bases at J, with 14 bases between.

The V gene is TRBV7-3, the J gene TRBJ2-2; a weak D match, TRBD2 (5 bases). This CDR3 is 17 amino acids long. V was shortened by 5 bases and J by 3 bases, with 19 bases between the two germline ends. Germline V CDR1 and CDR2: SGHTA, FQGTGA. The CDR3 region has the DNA TGTGCCAGCAGCCGTAGGGTGGACTTCTCAGACACCGGGGAGCTGTTTTTT. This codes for CASSRRVDFSDTGELFF.

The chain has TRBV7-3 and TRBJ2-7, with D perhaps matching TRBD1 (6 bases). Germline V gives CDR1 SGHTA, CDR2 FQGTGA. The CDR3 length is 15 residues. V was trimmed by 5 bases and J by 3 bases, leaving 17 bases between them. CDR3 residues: CASSQQGGANYEQYF. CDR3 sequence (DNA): TGTGCCAGCAGCCAACAAGGGGGTGCGAACTACGAGCAGTACTTC.

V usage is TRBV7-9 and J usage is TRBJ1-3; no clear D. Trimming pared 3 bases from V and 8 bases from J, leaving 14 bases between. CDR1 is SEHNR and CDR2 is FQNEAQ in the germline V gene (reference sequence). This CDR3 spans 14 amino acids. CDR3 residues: CASSLRQPRDTIYF. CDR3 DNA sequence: TGTGCCAGCAGCTTGCGTCAACCGAGGGACACCATATATTTT.

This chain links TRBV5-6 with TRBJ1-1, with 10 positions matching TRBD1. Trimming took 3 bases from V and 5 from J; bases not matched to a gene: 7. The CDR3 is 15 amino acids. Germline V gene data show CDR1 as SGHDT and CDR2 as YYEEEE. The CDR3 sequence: CASSSPGQGRTEAFF. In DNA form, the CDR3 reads TGTGCCAGCAGCTCACCGGGACAGGGGAGGACTGAAGCTTTCTTT.

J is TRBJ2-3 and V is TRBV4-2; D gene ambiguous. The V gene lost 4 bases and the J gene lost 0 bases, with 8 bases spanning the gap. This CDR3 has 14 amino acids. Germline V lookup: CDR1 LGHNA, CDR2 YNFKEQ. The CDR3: CASSRRPSTDTQYF. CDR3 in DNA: TGTGCCAGCAGCCGCCGGCCGAGCACAGATACGCAGTATTTT.

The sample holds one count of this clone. CDR3 sequence (DNA): TGTGCCAGTAGTTGGACAGTCGGGAACACTGAAGCTTTCTTT. This codes for CASSWTVGNTEAFF. The rearrangement links TRBV19 to TRBJ1-1; maybe TRBD1 (6 bases). CDR1 is LNHDA, CDR2 SQIVND, per germline (reference sequence). The CDR3 spans 14 residues. V lost 5 bases and J lost 1, with 11 bases in between.